This T cell receptor beta chain was sequenced for a study of CD8 T cells in Susac syndrome (dated by TCRdb to the late 2010s). Looking at the study overall: The study used repertoire sequencing to test whether antigen drove CD8+ T cell activation and differentiation in Susac syndrome. The study compared CD8+ T cell repertoire clonality among about a dozen healthy donors, 14 Susac syndrome patients and fewer than 19 multiple sclerosis patients. Here is what the overall study found, with its caveats: The number of individuals in the TCR sequencing and HLA analysis was acknowledged as relatively small.

There are 19 amino acids in the CDR3, from cysteine to phenylalanine inclusive. Only CDR3 DNA remains: 57 bases, in frame from the first base. CDR1 and CDR2 (SGHVS, FQNEAQ) derive from the germline V gene. Cut back by 6 bases and 4 bases, the V and J ends lie 28 bases apart. Peripheral blood CD8+ and CD4+ T cells from healthy donors, Susac syndrome patients and multiple sclerosis patients were profiled using high-throughput TCR beta sequencing. The multiple sclerosis controls were treatment-naive patients whose relapsing-remitting disease, either stable or active, fulfilled the revised McDonald criteria. Bulk CD8+ and CD4+ T cells were purified magnetically by negative isolation, whereas CD8+ TEMRA cells were enriched by FACS. Blood was drawn into EDTA tubes, processed within 24 hours, and PBMCs were isolated by density gradient centrifugation. PBMCs intended for TCR sequencing were frozen in liquid nitrogen and were later thawed in a 37 degrees C water bath. The sorted or isolated CD4+, CD8+ and CD8+ TEMRA cells reached a purity of at least 90%.

RNA was extracted using the RNeasy kit, and roughly 0.45 to 1 ug of the RNA was reverse transcribed with random hexamers. TCR beta CDR3 regions were amplified with the immunoSEQ multiplex PCR assay covering 54 Vbeta and 13 Jbeta segments. To correct PCR amplification bias, a synthetic template baseline was used for both primer optimization and computational correction. The original pipeline was this. Reads were assigned to V, D and J genes according to IMGT and analyzed in immunoSEQ Analyzer, with only productive sequences retained. Clonality was computed as one minus Shannon entropy normalized by log2 of the number of productive unique sequences. For each patient and control, public and private clones were evaluated among the 100 most prevalent clones. Susac-specific clones were defined as absent from healthy and MS cohorts, around 1,000 published viral clones and other ImmuneACCESS disease sequences. The public reads were run again by TCRdb, first through fastp at Q25 and then through MiXCR, and only productive beta chains were kept. Every CDR3 protein is listed once, alongside the most common genes and DNA of its rows. TCRdb's processing, not the authors' own work, is the source of the V and J calls. Across this sample there are approximately 110,000 distinct CDR3 sequences, with approximately 93% seen only once. Approximately 0.31% of the sample lies in the top ten.

In the case of this clonotype: What this receptor recognizes is not known. No base quality values were provided; no much bigger clone lies one nucleotide off.

The chain employs TRBV7-8 and TRBJ2-1; possibly the D gene is TRBD2, per 7 matching bases. Source material: CD8+ T cells from PBMCs. The clonotype comes from a human donor with multiple sclerosis. The nucleotides are TGTGCCAGCAGACAAAAGGGGGAGCGAAGGACTAGACAATACAATGAGCAGTTCTTC. Translated, it reads CASRQKGERRTRQYNEQFF.